The 15 T cell receptor beta chains in this list originate from one sample, sequenced in a study of OX40 agonist ivuxolimab in advanced cancers. TCRdb keeps only in-frame clones here, not all; method: immunoSEQ multiplex PCR. The table lists under 85,000 clones, around 82% of them singletons. This material consisted of CD4+ or CD8+ T cells sorted from blood, taken in a trial of the OX40 agonist ivuxolimab. All receptors come from an adult with an advanced solid tumor such as melanoma, head and neck, liver or kidney cancer.

This clone was seen a single time. V is TRBV7-2 and J is TRBJ1-3; D not resolved. CDR1 SGHTA and CDR2 FQGNSA come from the germline V gene. Trimming pared 2 bases from V and 1 base from J, leaving 6 bases between. The CDR3 extends over 14 amino acids. CDR3 DNA: TGTGCCAGCAGCTTAAGAGAATCTGGAAACACCATATATTTT. This translates into CASSLRESGNTIYF.

The chain combines TRBV9 with TRBJ1-1; D is ambiguous. This CDR3 has 13 residues. The V end was cut by 2 bases, the J end by 1 base, with 6 bases between. From germline, CDR1 is SGDLS and CDR2 YYNGEE. Written as DNA, the CDR3 is TGTGCCAGCAGCGTTATCCCGAACACTGAAGCTTTCTTT. Encoded protein: CASSVIPNTEAFF.

This chain uses TRBV19 with TRBJ1-4; TRBD1 is a possible D gene (5 bases). The germline V gene encodes CDR1 LNHDA and CDR2 SQIVND (reference sequence). The CDR3 has 16 residues. Trimming pared 4 bases from V and 4 bases from J, leaving 16 bases between. This CDR3 is CASSRGWGLGNEKLFF. The CDR3 coding sequence is TGTGCCAGTAGTAGGGGATGGGGCCTGGGTAATGAAAAACTGTTTTTT.

The rearrangement joins TRBV4-1 to TRBJ1-3; D not certain. The V end was cut by 5 bases, the J end by 0 bases, with 23 bases between. Germline CDR1 and CDR2: MGHRA and YSYEKL. The CDR3 covers 19 residues. This chain's CDR3 is CASSSRTLKVDDSGNTIYF. In DNA, the CDR3 is TGCGCCAGCAGCTCTAGGACCCTAAAGGTGGACGACTCTGGAAACACCATATATTTT.

This clone was picked up a small number of times. The chain recombines TRBV13 with TRBJ2-5; D may be TRBD1 (6 bases). The V end was cut by 1 base, the J end by 3 bases, with 12 bases between. CDR3 size: 15 residues. Germline CDR1 reads PRHDT; CDR2 reads FYEKMQ (reference sequence). CDR3 sequence (DNA): TGTGCCAGCAGCTTAGTGAGGACAGAAAAAGAGACCCAGTACTTC. Its translation is CASSLVRTEKETQYF.

The genes are TRBV21-1 and TRBJ2-7; the table's TRBD2 call for D was not verified on the DNA. TRBV21-1 is a documented pseudogene. The CDR3 has 15 residues. The CDR3 sequence is CASSKDTCGSYEQYF. DNA of the CDR3: TGTGCCAGCAGCAAAGACACTTGCGGGAGCTACGAGCAGTACTTC.

The V call is TRBV14, the J call TRBJ2-6; the D is unclear. The V end lost 3 bases, the J end lost 2 bases, and 11 bases lay between the germline ends. The CDR3 consists of 16 residues. Per germline, CDR1 SGHDN and CDR2 FVKESK. The CDR3 bases are TGTGCCAGCAGCCAGAACGGTAGGGCTGGGGCCAACGTCCTGACTTTC. Amino acids: CASSQNGRAGANVLTF.

This clone has just one count. The chain employs TRBV5-4 and TRBJ2-5; 9 nucleotides align to TRBD2. CDR3 length: 15 residues. V was clipped by 2 bases and J by 5 bases; unmatched bases: 7. Germline loops: CDR1 SGHNT, CDR2 YYREEE (reference sequence). The CDR3 DNA reads as TGTGCCAGCAGCTTAGGCGGGGGGGCCCGTGAGACCCAGTACTTC. It translates to CASSLGGGARETQYF.

The chain employs TRBV6-4 and TRBJ2-1, with 13 positions matching TRBD2. Germline lookup yields CDR1 MRHNA and CDR2 SNTAGT. The junction had 4 bases not matched to a gene; V was cut back by 4 bases and J by 10 bases. This CDR3 is 14 amino acids long. The CDR3 region is CASSALAGGQEQFF. In nucleotides, the CDR3 is TGTGCCAGCAGTGCACTAGCGGGAGGGCAAGAGCAGTTCTTC.

The chain employs TRBV12-5 and TRBJ2-1; no definite D call. Germline V lookup: CDR1 LGHNT, CDR2 FRNRAP. This CDR3 has 16 residues. The V end was cut by 0 bases, the J end by 0 bases, with 9 bases between. The CDR3 DNA follows: TGTGCTAGTGGTTTGGTAGCCACGAGCTCCTACAATGAGCAGTTCTTC. It is translated as CASGLVATSSYNEQFF.

This clone was seen only once. The rearrangement uses TRBV4-1 and TRBJ2-2; 8 nucleotides match TRBD2. This CDR3 comprises 15 residues. V trimming: 4 bases; J trimming: 5 bases; junction bases outside the gene matches: 6. The V gene's germline CDR1 is MGHRA and CDR2 YSYEKL. This CDR3 reads CASSRPGGRTGELFF. The CDR3 DNA is TGCGCCAGCAGCCGCCCGGGGGGGCGTACCGGGGAGCTGTTTTTT.

V is TRBV11-2 and J is TRBJ2-1; D is undetermined. This CDR3 comprises 14 residues. Trimming took off 5 bases at V and 0 bases at J, with 8 bases between the two ends. Germline V gene sequence: CDR1 SGHAT, CDR2 FQNNGV. DNA of the CDR3: TGTGCCAGCAGCAAAAAGGGCTCCTACAATGAGCAGTTCTTC. It translates to CASSKKGSYNEQFF.

The sample holds one count of this clone. This sequence joins TRBV10-2 and TRBJ1-2; 7 bases are a match to TRBD1. J was trimmed by 4 bases and V by 4 bases; bases with no gene match: 6. Germline V gene sequence: CDR1 WSHSY, CDR2 SAAADI. The CDR3 is 14 amino acids. CDR3 in DNA: TGCGCCAGCAGTGGGGGGACAGTATTCTATGGCTACACCTTC. This gives the protein CASSGGTVFYGYTF.

This clone was detected only a few times. The chain's CDR3 is CASSLLIFDTEAFF. The CDR3 nucleotides read TGTGCCAGCAGCTTATTGATTTTCGACACTGAAGCTTTCTTT. The V and J genes are TRBV7-8 and TRBJ1-1; D remains unclear. V was clipped by 2 bases and J by 3 bases, with 10 bases between them. CDR3 length: 14 amino acids. Germline lookup yields CDR1 SGHVS and CDR2 FQNEAQ.

This chain connects TRBV7-9 to TRBJ2-7, with 11 bases lining up with TRBD2. This CDR3 spans 16 amino acids. The V segment lost 1 base and the J segment 4 bases; nucleotides outside the gene matches: 6. Germline-derived CDR1 and CDR2 are SEHNR and FQNEAQ (reference sequence). CDR3 amino acids: CASSLVSGRAMYEQYF. CDR3 nucleotides: TGTGCCAGCAGCTTAGTTAGCGGGAGGGCCATGTACGAGCAGTACTTC.